The clone carrying this T cell receptor beta chain was counted a few times. The data were taken from a study of blood T cell repertoires in COVID-19. About the research overall: Acute and convalescent COVID-19 samples came from the United States, Italy and Spain.

Looked up from germline, CDR1 is SGHRS and CDR2 is YFSETQ. This CDR3 contains 16 residues. The ends lost 4 bases at V and 0 bases at J; junction bases unmatched: 5. The assay was immunoSEQ multiplex PCR, and TCRdb's table has in-frame clones only and misses some. The repertoire holds about 44,000 clones, 70% to 90% seen once, with about 16% in the top ten. The clonotype originates from a man between 65 and 79 years old with active COVID-19. The sample consisted of peripheral blood. V usage is TRBV5-1 and J usage is TRBJ2-5; 11 bases match TRBD1. The CDR3 sequence: CASSPGTGGYQETQYF. DNA for the CDR3: TGCGCCAGCAGCCCGGGGACAGGGGGGTACCAAGAGACCCAGTACTTC.